A single sample is the source of the 26 T cell receptor beta chains below, sequenced in a study of blood T cell repertoires in COVID-19. Using immunoSEQ multiplex PCR, the repertoire was profiled, and TCRdb retains in-frame clones only, with some absent. The sample consists of around 260,000 clones, 80% to 95% of them appearing once. Sequencing input: peripheral blood. All receptors derive from a person under 30 with COVID-19, enrolled during active disease.

This sequence joins TRBV19 and TRBJ2-5, with 11 bases fitting TRBD2. CDR1 LNHDA and CDR2 SQIVND come from the germline V gene (reference sequence). The V segment lost 3 bases and the J segment 4 bases; nucleotides outside the gene matches: 1. The CDR3 runs to 14 residues. The DNA for the CDR3 is TGTGCCAGTAGTATTGGACTAGCGGGAGAGACCCAGTACTTC. This gives the protein CASSIGLAGETQYF.

This rearrangement joins TRBV7-2 to TRBJ2-7; D ambiguous. Looked up from germline, CDR1 is SGHTA and CDR2 is FQGNSA. This CDR3 is built from 13 residues. Trimming took off 0 bases at V and 3 bases at J, with 6 bases between the two ends. CDR3 sequence: CASSLAGLYEQYF. The CDR3 nucleotides are TGTGCCAGCAGCTTAGCGGGCCTCTACGAGCAGTACTTC.

The chain recombines TRBV13 with TRBJ1-1; unclear D gene. The CDR3 is made up of 12 amino acids. V lost 3 bases, J lost 8 bases, and 10 bases lay in between. CDR1 and CDR2 (germline): PRHDT, FYEKMQ (reference sequence). CDR3 protein: CASSFGDQEAFF. The DNA for the CDR3 is TGTGCCAGCAGCTTCGGAGATCAAGAAGCTTTCTTT. The variable domain in full, completed from reference TRBV13 and TRBJ1-1, reads AAGVIQSPRHLIKEKRETATLKCYPIPRHDTVYWYQQGPGQDPQFLISFYEKMQSDKGSIPDRFSAQQFSDYHSELNMSSLELGDSALYFCASSFGDQEAFFGQGTRLTVV.

This chain joins TRBV7-9 and TRBJ2-1; D unclear. V dropped 4 bases and J dropped 0 bases, with 10 bases sitting between them. Looked up from germline, CDR1 is SEHNR and CDR2 is FQNEAQ (reference sequence). This CDR3 contains 15 residues. CDR3: CASSSPFSSYNEQFF. Written as DNA, the CDR3 is TGTGCCAGCAGCTCCCCGTTTAGCTCCTACAATGAGCAGTTCTTC. Variable domain in full (rest from reference TRBV7-9 and TRBJ2-1): DTGVSQNPRHKITKRGQNVTFRCDPISEHNRLYWYRQTLGQGPEFLTYFQNEAQLEKSRLLSDRFSAERPKGSFSTLEIQRTEQGDSAMYLCASSSPFSSYNEQFFGPGTRLTVL.

This chain joins TRBV25-1 and TRBJ1-1; no clear D. V lost 2 bases to trimming and J lost 1 base, with 8 bases between them. Germline lookup yields CDR1 MGHDK and CDR2 SYGVNS. This CDR3 spans 14 amino acids. CDR3 residues: CASSERSGNTEAFF. DNA of the CDR3: TGTGCCAGCAGTGAACGTAGCGGGAACACTGAAGCTTTCTTT.

The chain carries TRBV7-9 and TRBJ2-7; no reliable D call. Germline V gives CDR1 SEHNR, CDR2 FQNEAQ (reference sequence). V was trimmed by 0 bases and J by 2 bases, leaving 8 bases between them. The CDR3 runs 14 residues. The CDR3 sequence is CASSLAAPPYEQYF. DNA of the CDR3: TGTGCCAGCAGCTTAGCGGCTCCTCCCTACGAGCAGTACTTC. Supplemented by reference TRBV7-9 and TRBJ2-7, the full variable domain reads DTGVSQNPRHKITKRGQNVTFRCDPISEHNRLYWYRQTLGQGPEFLTYFQNEAQLEKSRLLSDRFSAERPKGSFSTLEIQRTEQGDSAMYLCASSLAAPPYEQYFGPGTRLTVT.

The chain recombines TRBV5-4 with TRBJ2-2, with D uncertain. The CDR3 totals 15 residues. Trimming removed 0 bases at V and 2 bases at J, with 8 bases between. CDR1 SGHNT and CDR2 YYREEE come from the germline V gene (reference sequence). As DNA, the CDR3 is TGTGCCAGCAGCTTGGATCTCCTTAACACCGGGGAGCTGTTTTTT. Residues: CASSLDLLNTGELFF.

The rearrangement joins TRBV5-6 to TRBJ1-5; D not resolved. V was shortened by 0 bases and J by 5 bases, with 12 bases between the two germline ends. The CDR3 length is 15 residues. Germline V gene lookup returns CDR1 SGHDT and CDR2 YYEEEE. The CDR3 DNA follows: TGTGCCAGCAGCTTGGAGGCAGCAGGCGATCAGCCCCAGCATTTT. As protein: CASSLEAAGDQPQHF.

CDR3 in amino acids: CASSQSAGLVKDNEQFF. DNA for the CDR3: TGTGCCAGCAGCCAATCCGCTGGACTAGTAAAAGACAATGAGCAGTTCTTC. The chain joins TRBV16 to TRBJ2-1, with 7 bases matching TRBD2. The CDR3 spans 17 residues. V was clipped by 0 bases and J by 5 bases; unmatched bases: 10. Germline V gene lookup returns CDR1 KGHSY and CDR2 FQNENV.

J is TRBJ1-2 and V is TRBV29-1, with 10 bases fitting TRBD1. The CDR3 has 14 amino acids. Per the germline V gene, CDR1 is SQVTM and CDR2 is ANQGSEA. J was trimmed by 3 bases and V by 8 bases; bases with no gene match: 9. CDR3 region: CSCGGTGDYYGYTF. The DNA for the CDR3 is TGCAGCTGCGGGGGGACAGGGGATTACTATGGCTACACCTTC.

The chain couples TRBV21-1 to TRBJ1-1; the tabulated D call, TRBD1, remains unverified against the DNA. TRBV21-1 is listed as a pseudogene. The CDR3 has 15 amino acids. The CDR3 coding sequence is TGTGCCAGCAGTGGGTCAGTAGGGGGCGACACTGAAGCTTTCTTT. This gives the protein CASSGSVGGDTEAFF.

The rearrangement joins TRBV7-2 to TRBJ1-5, with 8 bases matching TRBD1. Germline CDR1 reads SGHTA; CDR2 reads FQGNSA. V was pared by 1 base and J by 0 bases, with 8 bases of the junction left unmatched. The CDR3 has 18 residues. The CDR3 DNA is TGTGCCAGCAGCTTAGAGGGACAGGTCTTTTATAGCAATCAGCCCCAGCATTTT. Protein product: CASSLEGQVFYSNQPQHF.

This chain connects TRBV7-2 to TRBJ1-6; 10 bases are a match to TRBD1. The germline V gene encodes CDR1 SGHTA and CDR2 FQGNSA. The length of the CDR3 is 17 residues. The V and J ends lost 2 bases and 3 bases, in that order; junction bases with no gene match: 4. This CDR3 reads CASSLRRTGGYNSPLHF. In nucleotides, the CDR3 is TGTGCCAGCAGCTTACGCCGGACAGGGGGCTATAATTCACCCCTCCACTTT.

This clone has a single count. This chain uses TRBV5-4 with TRBJ1-5, with 10 bases identical to TRBD1. The germline CDR1 and CDR2 sequences are SGHNT and YYREEE (reference sequence). The CDR3 contains 15 residues. Trimming took 4 bases from V and 2 from J; bases not matched to a gene: 3. CDR3 in DNA: TGTGCCAGCAGCCCCGGACAGGGGGGCAATCAGCCCCAGCATTTT. This codes for CASSPGQGGNQPQHF.

CDR3 DNA: TGTGCCAGTGCAACAGGACAGCCCCAGCATTTT. Its translation: CASATGQPQHF. The J gene is TRBJ1-5, the V gene TRBV19, with a possible D match to TRBD1 (5 bases). The V end was cut by 8 bases, the J end by 7 bases, with 9 bases between. Germline CDR1 LNHDA, CDR2 SQIVND (reference sequence). The length of the CDR3 is 11 residues.

The V and J genes are TRBV14 and TRBJ2-1; possibly TRBD1 for D (6 bases). The germline V and J ends were trimmed by 2 bases and 0 bases, with 8 bases remaining between them. The CDR3 totals 15 residues. CDR1 is SGHDN, CDR2 FVKESK, per germline. The CDR3 region is CASSQLGASYNEQFF. In nucleotides, the CDR3 is TGTGCCAGCAGCCAACTGGGGGCCTCCTACAATGAGCAGTTCTTC.

The V gene is TRBV7-2, the J gene TRBJ1-6; 8 nucleotides align to TRBD1. V was clipped by 6 bases and J by 7 bases; unmatched bases: 11. The CDR3 totals 16 residues. Germline V lookup: CDR1 SGHTA, CDR2 FQGNSA. CDR3 residues: CASSSSGGFGNSPLHF. CDR3 nucleotides: TGTGCCAGCAGTTCCTCAGGGGGCTTCGGGAATTCACCCCTCCACTTT. Variable domain in full (rest from reference TRBV7-2 and TRBJ1-6): GAGVSQSPSNKVTEKGKDVELRCDPISGHTALYWYRQSLGQGLEFLIYFQGNSAPDKSGLPSDRFSAERTGGSVSTLTIQRTQQEDSAVYLCASSSSGGFGNSPLHFGNGTRLTVT.

The CDR3 coding sequence is TGTGCCAGTACGGGGCGTTGGGGGCGTGATAGCAATCAGCCCCAGCATTTT. This codes for CASTGRWGRDSNQPQHF. The chain carries TRBV19 and TRBJ1-5, with TRBD1 as a possible D gene (6 bases). Deletions cut 7 bases from V and 0 bases from J, with 19 bases between. The CDR3 is made up of 17 amino acids. Looked up from germline, CDR1 is LNHDA and CDR2 is SQIVND (reference sequence).

The chain is built from TRBV10-1 and TRBJ1-5, with 8 bases identical to TRBD1. The V gene's germline CDR1 is WNHNN and CDR2 SYGVQD (reference sequence). The trim removed 2 bases at V and 5 bases at J, leaving 5 bases unmatched. CDR3 size: 15 residues. Here the CDR3 reads CASSEGQGRDQPQHF. The CDR3 DNA reads TGCGCCAGCAGTGAGGGACAGGGTCGAGATCAGCCCCAGCATTTT.

This clone was detected only a few times. The chain has TRBV18 and TRBJ2-3; 12 nucleotides align to TRBD2. Germline CDR1 reads KGHSH; CDR2 reads LQKENI. J lost 0 bases, V lost 2 bases, and 9 bases had no gene match. The CDR3 is made up of 19 amino acids. CDR3 in amino acids: CASSPKRTSGIGSTDTQYF. The CDR3 DNA is TGTGCCAGCTCACCAAAGCGGACTAGCGGGATAGGGAGCACAGATACGCAGTATTTT.

This rearrangement joins TRBV7-6 to TRBJ2-1; the match to TRBD2 covers 7 bases. The CDR3 has 15 amino acids. V lost 3 bases, J lost 9 bases, and 11 bases stayed unmatched. In germline, CDR1 is SGHVS, CDR2 FNYEAQ. The CDR3 DNA sequence: TGTGCCAGCAGCTTCCTAGCGGAGACTACCGGTGAGCAGTTCTTC. Encoded protein: CASSFLAETTGEQFF.

V and J are TRBV6-4 and TRBJ2-1, with TRBD2 matching over 10 bases. The CDR3 has 17 residues. Germline CDR1 and CDR2: MRHNA and SNTAGT. Germline trimming cut 8 bases from V and 7 bases from J; bases unmatched to any gene: 17. CDR3 region: CASSQASGSLGKNEQFF. The CDR3 DNA reads as TGTGCCAGCTCTCAGGCTAGCGGGAGTCTAGGGAAGAATGAGCAGTTCTTC.

The chain has TRBV7-2 and TRBJ2-3; 7 bases agree with TRBD2. The CDR3 length is 18 residues. Losses at the gene ends were 3 bases for V and 0 bases for J; bases not matched to a gene: 12. Germline lookup yields CDR1 SGHTA and CDR2 FQGNSA. CDR3 protein: CASSLPSGNYPSTDTQYF. The CDR3 nucleotides are TGTGCCAGCAGCTTGCCTAGCGGCAATTACCCTAGCACAGATACGCAGTATTTT.

J is TRBJ2-1 and V is TRBV7-2, with 7 bases aligning to TRBD1. Germline CDR1 reads SGHTA; CDR2 reads FQGNSA. Trimming removed 2 bases from V and 0 bases from J; junction bases left unmatched: 4. CDR3 length: 16 residues. The CDR3 spells CASSLTGQVSYNEQFF. Written as DNA, the CDR3 is TGTGCCAGCAGCTTAACAGGACAGGTCTCCTACAATGAGCAGTTCTTC.

This clone showed up just a few times. The gene calls are TRBV5-6 and TRBJ1-1; D is possibly TRBD1 (5 bases). The germline V and J ends were trimmed by 3 bases and 1 base, with 13 bases remaining between them. This CDR3 comprises 15 residues. Germline CDR1 is SGHDT and CDR2 is YYEEEE. CDR3 sequence: CASSSLDKPNTEAFF. The CDR3 DNA sequence: TGTGCCAGCAGCTCCTTGGACAAACCGAACACTGAAGCTTTCTTT.

This clone appeared once. The chain carries TRBV19 and TRBJ2-7, with D perhaps matching TRBD2 (6 bases). The CDR3 is 15 amino acids. Germline CDR1 is LNHDA and CDR2 is SQIVND (reference sequence). Trimming took off 1 base at V and 0 bases at J, with 10 bases between the two ends. The CDR3: CASSIVGGASYEQYF. Written as DNA, the CDR3 is TGTGCCAGTAGTATAGTCGGCGGGGCCTCCTACGAGCAGTACTTC.